This T cell receptor (beta chain) was profiled in a study of blood T cell repertoires in COVID-19. On the study more broadly: Acute-phase and convalescent COVID-19 samples originated in the United States, Italy and Spain. From T cells, B-cell-depleted T cells, or PBMCs came the material, which was cDNA or gDNA.

The CDR3 contains 14 residues. Between the trimmed V and J ends, which lost 2 bases and 5 bases, there was a span of 11 bases. Germline-derived CDR1 and CDR2 are SEHNR and FQNEAQ (reference sequence). Original handling: Amplification from reference gene primers served as the basis for estimated nucleated cell counts. Profiling relied on immunoSEQ multiplex PCR, and the TCRdb table lists in-frame clones only, not all of them. V and J calls and clone size follow that table, whereas D and trimming were derived from the DNA. There are approximately 250,000 clones in the sample; around 85% occur only once, and around 6.4% lies in the top ten.

The sample comprised peripheral blood. The rearrangement links TRBV7-9 to TRBJ2-3; weak D call: TRBD1 (5 bases). This receptor was identified in a woman aged 55-69 years with active or convalescent COVID-19. The CDR3 region is CASSLRQGLDTQYF. DNA of the CDR3: TGTGCCAGCAGCTTACGCCAGGGCCTAGATACGCAGTATTTT.